This T cell receptor (beta chain) was sequenced in a study of blood T cell repertoires in COVID-19. Study context: Acute and convalescent COVID-19 specimens originated in the United States, Italy and Spain. From T cells, B-cell-depleted T cells, or PBMCs came the material, which was cDNA or gDNA.

How the authors handled the data: Scientists estimated how many nucleated cells there were by amplifying reference gene primers. Produced via immunoSEQ multiplex PCR; TCRdb's table is partial and in-frame only. The V and J calls and clone size were taken over from that table, and D and trimming were inferred from the DNA. The sample lists roughly 480,000 clones; 89% were seen once. The CDR3 runs to 15 residues. V dropped 6 bases and J dropped 4; count of bases not matched to a gene: 13. Germline lookup yields CDR1 SQVTM and CDR2 ANQGSEA. Followed longitudinally, the Seattle patients had been enrolled during active infection. This clone was seen a few times.

The clonotype was recovered from a man between 18 and 29 years old with COVID-19, enrolled during active disease. This chain links TRBV29-1 with TRBJ2-7; 9 nucleotides agree with TRBD2. The sample comprised peripheral blood. The CDR3 loop is CSVTPQSGGTYEQYF. The CDR3 DNA sequence: TGCAGCGTGACCCCCCAAAGCGGGGGGACGTACGAGCAGTACTTC.